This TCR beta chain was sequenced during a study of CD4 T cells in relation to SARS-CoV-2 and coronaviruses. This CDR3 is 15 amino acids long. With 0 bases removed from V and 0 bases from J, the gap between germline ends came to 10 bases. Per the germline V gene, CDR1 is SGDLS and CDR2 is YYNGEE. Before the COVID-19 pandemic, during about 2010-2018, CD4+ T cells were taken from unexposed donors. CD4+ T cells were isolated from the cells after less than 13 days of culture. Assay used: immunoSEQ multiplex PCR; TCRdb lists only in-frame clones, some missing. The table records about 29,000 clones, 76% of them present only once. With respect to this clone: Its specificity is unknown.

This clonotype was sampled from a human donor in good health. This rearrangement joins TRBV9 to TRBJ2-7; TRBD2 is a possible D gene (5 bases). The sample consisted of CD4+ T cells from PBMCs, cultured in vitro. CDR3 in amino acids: CASSVGVGASYEQYF. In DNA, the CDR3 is TGTGCCAGCAGCGTAGGCGTGGGAGCCTCCTACGAGCAGTACTTC.